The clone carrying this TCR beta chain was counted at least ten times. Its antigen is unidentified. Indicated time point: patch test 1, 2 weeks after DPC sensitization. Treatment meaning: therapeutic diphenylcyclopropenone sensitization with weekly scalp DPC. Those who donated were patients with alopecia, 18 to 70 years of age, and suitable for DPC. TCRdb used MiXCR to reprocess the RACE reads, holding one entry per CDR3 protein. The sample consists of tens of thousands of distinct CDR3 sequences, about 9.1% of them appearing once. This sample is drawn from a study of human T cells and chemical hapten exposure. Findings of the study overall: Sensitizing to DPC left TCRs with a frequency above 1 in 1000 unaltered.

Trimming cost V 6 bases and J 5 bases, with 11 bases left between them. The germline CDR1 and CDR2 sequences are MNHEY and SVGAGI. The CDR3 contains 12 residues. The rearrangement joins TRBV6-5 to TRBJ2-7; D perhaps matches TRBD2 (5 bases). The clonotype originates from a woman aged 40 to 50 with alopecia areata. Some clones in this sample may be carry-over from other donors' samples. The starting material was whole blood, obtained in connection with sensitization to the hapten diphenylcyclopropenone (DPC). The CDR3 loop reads CASRGPGNEQYF. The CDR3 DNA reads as TGTGCCAGCAGAGGCCCGGGGAACGAGCAGTACTTC.